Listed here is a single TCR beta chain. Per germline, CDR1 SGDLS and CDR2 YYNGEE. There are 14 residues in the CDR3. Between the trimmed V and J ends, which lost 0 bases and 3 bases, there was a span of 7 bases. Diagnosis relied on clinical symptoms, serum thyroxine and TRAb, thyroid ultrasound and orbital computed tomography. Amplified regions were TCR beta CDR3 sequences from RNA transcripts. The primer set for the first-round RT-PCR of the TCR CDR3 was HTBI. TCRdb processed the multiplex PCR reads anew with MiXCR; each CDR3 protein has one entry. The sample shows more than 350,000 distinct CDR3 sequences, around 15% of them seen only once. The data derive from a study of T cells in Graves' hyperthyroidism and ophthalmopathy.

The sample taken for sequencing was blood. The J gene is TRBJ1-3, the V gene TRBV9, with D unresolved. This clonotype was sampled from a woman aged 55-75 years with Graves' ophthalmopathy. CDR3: CASSVESSGNTIYF. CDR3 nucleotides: TGTGCCAGCAGCGTAGAGAGCAGTGGAAACACCATATATTTT.